This T cell receptor beta chain is from a study of T-cell reconstitution after alpha-beta-depleted transplantation in children. This clonotype has just a few counts. A TCRbeta library incorporating unique molecular identifiers was prepared. MiXCR, applied by TCRdb to the PCR reads, yields one record per CDR3 protein. The top ten clones hold 5% to 6% of a sample with 490,000 or so distinct CDR3 sequences, approximately 13% of them seen once. The starting material was PBMCs from the stem cell graft donor, obtained from the stem cell graft. The TCR sequence derives from a human donor who donated a stem cell graft to a child with combined immunodeficiency.

The CDR3: CASRRRDRPQETQYF. Here the CDR3 DNA reads TGCGCCAGCAGGCGAAGAGACAGACCCCAAGAGACCCAGTACTTC. This rearrangement joins TRBV5-1 to TRBJ2-5; a possible D gene is TRBD1 (5 bases). The CDR3 is 15 residues long. CDR1 is SGHRS, CDR2 YFSETQ, per germline. The ends were cut back, 5 bases at V and 1 base at J, with 15 bases in the middle.